The 32 T cell receptor beta chains below were found in one sample sequenced in a study of blood T cells in healthy people across ages. The authors ran a second PCR of roughly 7 to 11 cycles using a sample-barcoded 5' primer and a J-beta primer mix. TCRdb used MiXCR to reprocess the 5' RACE reads, holding one entry per CDR3 protein. The table includes roughly 1,500,000 distinct CDR3 sequences, around 36% detected once. Sequenced sample: blood. The receptors derive from a woman in her thirties in good health.

The chain employs TRBV11-1 and TRBJ2-1; D possibly corresponds to TRBD2 (5 bases). The CDR3 runs to 13 residues. Germline assignment: CDR1 SGHAT and CDR2 FQDESV (reference sequence). Trimming took off 7 bases at V and 10 bases at J, with 17 bases between the two ends. The CDR3 nucleotides read TGTGCCAGCACACCTAGCTCGATTGGCGAGCAGTTCTTC. Translating it yields CASTPSSIGEQFF.

This clonotype was counted ten times or more. V usage is TRBV9 and J usage is TRBJ2-5; no firm D call. The CDR3 covers 14 residues. V lost 2 bases and J 5 bases, leaving 13 bases between the germline ends. Germline CDR1 and CDR2: SGDLS and YYNGEE. CDR3 coding DNA: TGTGCCAGCAGCGTGGGCAGCGTTCGGGAGACCCAGTACTTC. Translating it yields CASSVGSVRETQYF.

The V gene is TRBV19, the J gene TRBJ1-2; 8 bases are shared with TRBD1. Trimming took 9 bases from V and 8 from J; bases not matched to a gene: 11. This CDR3 is 13 amino acids long. Looked up from germline, CDR1 is LNHDA and CDR2 is SQIVND (reference sequence). CDR3 sequence: CASRDRLGRGYTF. CDR3 nucleotide sequence: TGTGCCAGCAGGGACAGGCTTGGGAGGGGCTACACCTTC.

The chain uses TRBV5-1 and TRBJ2-5; D not resolved. Germline V gene data show CDR1 as SGHRS and CDR2 as YFSETQ. V was trimmed by 1 base and J by 4 bases, leaving 14 bases between them. This CDR3 spans 15 amino acids. The CDR3 DNA reads TGCGCCAGCAGCTTGTCTACTACTCGCGGAGAGACCCAGTACTTC. As protein: CASSLSTTRGETQYF.

This clonotype was detected many times. V usage is TRBV7-2 and J usage is TRBJ1-2; perhaps TRBD1 as D (6 bases). CDR3 size: 15 residues. The V gene's germline CDR1 is SGHTA and CDR2 FQGNSA. The V end lost 3 bases, the J end lost 6 bases, and 17 bases lay between the germline ends. CDR3 bases: TGTGCCAGCAGCTTGGACGGGGGACAAGCGAATGGCTACACCTTC. Its translation: CASSLDGGQANGYTF.

This clonotype was counted only a few times. The chain combines TRBV4-2 with TRBJ1-2; no firm D call. Germline CDR1 LGHNA, CDR2 YNFKEQ. V was cut by 3 bases and J by 8 bases, with 4 bases left in between. This CDR3 comprises 10 residues. This chain's CDR3 is CASSHGGYTF. The CDR3 DNA reads TGTGCCAGCAGCCATGGGGGCTACACCTTC.

This clonotype was recorded at least ten times. The rearrangement joins TRBV5-1 to TRBJ2-7; D is unresolved. The CDR3 covers 12 residues. V was trimmed by 0 bases and J by 7 bases, leaving 8 bases between them. Per germline, CDR1 SGHRS and CDR2 YFSETQ. CDR3 sequence reads: CASSLGRWEQYF. CDR3 sequence (DNA): TGCGCCAGCAGCTTGGGACGGTGGGAGCAGTACTTC.

The chain links TRBV3-1 to TRBJ1-2; D unresolved. V was cut by 0 bases and J by 4 bases, with 6 bases left in between. The CDR3 totals 13 residues. In germline, CDR1 is LGHDT, CDR2 YNNKEL (reference sequence). CDR3 nucleotide sequence: TGTGCCAGCAGCCAAGAACAGAGCTATGGCTACACCTTC. This translates into CASSQEQSYGYTF.

The sample holds a few counts of this clonotype. This chain links TRBV5-6 with TRBJ2-1; TRBD1 matches at 10 bases. V lost 4 bases to trimming and J lost 5 bases; unmatched junction nucleotides: 6. Germline V gene sequence: CDR1 SGHDT, CDR2 YYEEEE. CDR3 length: 15 residues. CDR3: CASSLGQGVDNEQFF. The CDR3 nucleotides read TGTGCCAGCAGCCTCGGACAGGGGGTTGACAATGAGCAGTTCTTC.

The V and J genes are TRBV3-1 and TRBJ2-3; 15 nucleotides agree with TRBD2. V lost 6 bases, J lost 7 bases, and 5 bases stayed unmatched. This CDR3 is 15 amino acids long. Germline V lookup: CDR1 LGHDT, CDR2 YNNKEL (reference sequence). CDR3 sequence: CASSRTSGGAYTQYF. CDR3 bases: TGTGCCAGCAGTCGGACTAGCGGGGGGGCTTATACGCAGTATTTT.

The table lists this clonotype with a count of one. This chain uses TRBV2 with TRBJ2-1, with a weak D call TRBD1 (5 bases). Trimming cost V 3 bases and J 0 bases, with 9 bases left between them. CDR3 length: 15 amino acids. Germline loops: CDR1 SNHLY, CDR2 FYNNEI. In DNA form, the CDR3 reads TGTGCCAGCAGTGAGGGCAGGGCCTCCTACAATGAGCAGTTCTTC. This sequence encodes CASSEGRASYNEQFF.

The rearrangement joins TRBV7-8 to TRBJ2-7; weak D call: TRBD2 (6 bases). Trimming shortened V by 1 base and J by 1 base, and 14 bases separated the two germline ends. The CDR3 has 16 residues. CDR1 SGHVS and CDR2 FQNEAQ come from the germline V gene. The CDR3: CASSLVAGRGSYEQYF. CDR3 DNA sequence: TGTGCCAGCAGCTTAGTTGCGGGCCGGGGGTCCTACGAGCAGTACTTC. The full variable domain, in which reference TRBV7-8 and TRBJ2-7 provide the parts outside the CDR3, is GAGVSQSPRYKVAKRGQDVALRCDPISGHVSLFWYQQALGQGPEFLTYFQNEAQLDKSGLPSDRFFAERPEGSVSTLKIQRTQQEDSAVYLCASSLVAGRGSYEQYFGPGTRLTVT.

In this sample, this clonotype turned up a few times. The chain combines TRBV9 with TRBJ2-7; possibly TRBD1 for D (6 bases). Per the germline V gene, CDR1 is SGDLS and CDR2 is YYNGEE. The CDR3 loop spans 17 amino acids. V was cut by 5 bases and J by 4 bases, with 25 bases left in between. The CDR3 DNA is TGTGCCAGCAGTCATAACCCTATACAGGGAACTAAATACGAGCAGTACTTC. It yields the protein CASSHNPIQGTKYEQYF.

A few counts support this clonotype. V usage is TRBV6-6 and J usage is TRBJ2-7; D gene uncertain. Trimming cost V 2 bases and J 5 bases, with 16 bases left between them. The CDR3 consists of 15 residues. The V gene's germline CDR1 is MNHNY and CDR2 SVGAGI (reference sequence). The CDR3 region has the DNA TGTGCCAGCAGTTACGCCCTTCCCCCCTTGGACGAGCAGTACTTC. Its translation is CASSYALPPLDEQYF.

This clonotype showed up just a few times. The chain is built from TRBV7-9 and TRBJ1-6; 8 nucleotides match TRBD1. The CDR3 is 15 amino acids. Per germline, CDR1 SEHNR and CDR2 FQNEAQ (reference sequence). V shed 5 bases, J shed 7 bases, and the junction held 7 bases outside the gene matches. Here the CDR3 reads CASSGGTGRNSPLHF. CDR3 coding DNA: TGTGCCAGCAGCGGAGGGACAGGCCGGAATTCACCCCTCCACTTT.

This clonotype came up a few times. The chain links TRBV20-1 to TRBJ2-2, with D unresolved. This CDR3 contains 15 residues. Trimming took off 1 base at V and 0 bases at J, with 9 bases between the two ends. From germline, CDR1 is DFQATT and CDR2 SNEGSKA (reference sequence). CDR3 DNA sequence: TGCAGTGCTAGAGGATTTACATCGAACACCGGGGAGCTGTTTTTT. Translating gives CSARGFTSNTGELFF.

The chain joins TRBV5-1 to TRBJ1-1; D gene unclear. V was trimmed by 3 bases and J by 1 base, leaving 10 bases between them. Looked up from germline, CDR1 is SGHRS and CDR2 is YFSETQ. The CDR3 runs 14 residues. The CDR3 spells CASSCVTANTEAFF. The CDR3, as DNA: TGCGCCAGCAGCTGCGTCACAGCGAACACTGAAGCTTTCTTT.

The chain uses TRBV2 and TRBJ2-5, with 12 bases that match TRBD1. Near its end, the DNA agrees better with TRBJ2-7, so the J call may be wrong. CDR1 is SNHLY, CDR2 FYNNEI, per germline. CDR3 length equals 17 residues. The CDR3 here is CASRSGTGGIGGYEQYF. The DNA of the CDR3 is TGTGCCAGCAGGTCCGGGACAGGGGGCATCGGGGGTTACGAGCAGTACTTC.

This clonotype was counted only a few times. The V gene is TRBV20-1, the J gene TRBJ1-5; no reliable D call. The CDR3 loop spans 12 amino acids. V lost 5 bases, J lost 4 bases, and 9 bases lay in between. The germline CDR1 and CDR2 sequences are DFQATT and SNEGSKA (reference sequence). The CDR3 DNA follows: TGCAGTGCTGCCGACGGGAATCAGCCCCAGCATTTT. This translates into CSAADGNQPQHF.

This clonotype has a handful of counts. The genes are TRBV11-2 and TRBJ2-5; 8 bases are a match to TRBD2. Unmatched junction bases numbered 11, after V lost 4 bases and J lost 10 bases. This CDR3 is built from 14 residues. CDR1 is SGHAT and CDR2 is FQNNGV in the germline V gene. The CDR3 DNA is TGTGCCAGCAGCTCCCCAGACAACGGGGGGGGCCAGTACTTC. Its translation: CASSSPDNGGGQYF. The complete variable domain, with remaining parts taken from reference TRBV11-2 and TRBJ2-5, reads EAGVAQSPRYKIIEKRQSVAFWCNPISGHATLYWYQQILGQGPKLLIQFQNNGVVDDSQLPKDRFSAERLKGVDSTLKIQPAKLEDSAVYLCASSSPDNGGGQYFGPGTRLLVL.

The chain is built from TRBV20-1 and TRBJ1-1, with D hard to call. Trimming shortened V by 6 bases and J by 5 bases, and 13 bases separated the two germline ends. The CDR3 is 12 residues long. CDR1 and CDR2 from the germline V gene are DFQATT and SNEGSKA (reference sequence). CDR3 protein: CSAPTKGTEAFF. CDR3 nucleotide sequence: TGCAGTGCCCCTACCAAGGGTACTGAAGCTTTCTTT.

This clonotype turned up a few times. The chain recombines TRBV7-8 with TRBJ2-5; either TRBD1 or TRBD2 may fit D (5 bases each). The J call is doubtful: the DNA matches TRBJ2-7 better. CDR1 is SGHVS, CDR2 FQNEAQ, per germline. The CDR3 extends over 14 amino acids. CDR3 sequence (DNA): TGTGCCAGCAGCTTCGTGGGGACGAGGTACGAGCAGTACTTC. Residues: CASSFVGTRYEQYF.

This clonotype was seen a few times. The chain is built from TRBV10-3 and TRBJ2-3; D gene unclear. The germline CDR1 and CDR2 sequences are ENHRY and SYGVKD. CDR3 size: 13 residues. The V gene lost 4 bases and the J gene lost 8 bases, with 13 bases spanning the gap. CDR3 DNA: TGTGCCATCAGTGGGACGCCTGGGGTTACGCAGTATTTT. Amino acid sequence: CAISGTPGVTQYF.

V is TRBV18 and J is TRBJ1-2; 9 bases align to TRBD1. V dropped 0 bases and J dropped 10; count of bases not matched to a gene: 6. The CDR3 totals 14 residues. Germline V lookup: CDR1 KGHSH, CDR2 LQKENI. CDR3 sequence reads: CASSPPGTGCPYTF. CDR3 bases: TGTGCCAGCTCACCACCCGGGACAGGGTGTCCCTACACCTTC. The full variable domain, with the rest looked up from reference TRBV18 and TRBJ1-2, is NAGVMQNPRHLVRRRGQEARLRCSPMKGHSHVYWYRQLPEEGLKFMVYLQKENIIDESGMPKERFSAEFPKEGPSILRIQQVVRGDSAAYFCASSPPGTGCPYTFGSGTRLTVV.

Notes on this clonotype: At one end, the junction sequence differs from germline, possibly due to a read error. The chain carries TRBV5-1 and TRBJ2-7, with D possibly being TRBD1 (6 bases). This CDR3 region has 15 residues. From germline, CDR1 is SGHRS and CDR2 YFSETQ. This CDR3 is CASSLGTGSSCEQYF. For the CDR3, the DNA is TGCGCCAGCAGCTTGGGTACAGGGAGCTCCTGCGAGCAGTACTTC.

This chain joins TRBV7-2 and TRBJ1-4; D not resolved. Looked up from germline, CDR1 is SGHTA and CDR2 is FQGNSA. CDR3 size: 15 residues. Trimming stripped 5 bases from V and 4 bases from J, with 14 bases between. The CDR3 region is CASSPSSVINEKLFF. CDR3 bases: TGTGCCAGCAGCCCCTCTTCCGTGATTAATGAAAAACTGTTTTTT. The full variable domain, completed using reference TRBV7-2 and TRBJ1-4, is GAGVSQSPSNKVTEKGKDVELRCDPISGHTALYWYRQSLGQGLEFLIYFQGNSAPDKSGLPSDRFSAERTGGSVSTLTIQRTQQEDSAVYLCASSPSSVINEKLFFGSGTQLSVL.

This clonotype was found many times. CDR3 coding DNA: TGCAGCGTTGATCCGGGCCACTATGGCTACACCTTC. It yields the protein CSVDPGHYGYTF. The chain recombines TRBV29-1 with TRBJ1-2; D not resolved. V gave up 3 bases and J gave up 3 bases, with 8 bases separating them. This CDR3 contains 12 residues. In germline, CDR1 is SQVTM, CDR2 ANQGSEA.

There are many counts of this clonotype. The J gene is TRBJ1-2, the V gene TRBV7-2; D gene uncertain. The germline V and J ends were trimmed by 7 bases and 5 bases, with 11 bases remaining between them. The CDR3 covers 12 residues. The V gene's germline CDR1 is SGHTA and CDR2 FQGNSA. CDR3 loop: CASNGVEYGYTF. The CDR3 DNA sequence: TGTGCCAGCAACGGGGTAGAATATGGCTACACCTTC.

This clonotype was detected only a few times. CDR3 in amino acids: CSARSPGQGVLTQYF. In nucleotides, the CDR3 is TGCAGTGCTAGAAGCCCGGGACAGGGCGTCCTCACGCAGTATTTT. The gene calls are TRBV20-1 and TRBJ2-3, with 9 bases aligning to TRBD1. Trimming cost V 2 bases and J 9 bases; bases outside gene matches: 12. The CDR3 contains 15 residues. Germline CDR1 reads DFQATT; CDR2 reads SNEGSKA (reference sequence).

The V and J genes are TRBV6-1 and TRBJ1-5, with unresolved D. Looked up from germline, CDR1 is MNHNS and CDR2 is SASEGT. The CDR3 has 13 residues. V dropped 8 bases and J dropped 4 bases, with 12 bases sitting between them. The chain's CDR3 is CASRYGVNQPQHF. CDR3 nucleotides: TGTGCCAGCCGGTACGGGGTTAATCAGCCCCAGCATTTT.

With respect to this clonotype: A read error is likely, as this CDR3 ends without the conserved phenylalanine or tryptophan. The chain recombines TRBV9 with TRBJ2-7; 12 nucleotides align to TRBD1. The CDR3 has 17 amino acids. In germline, CDR1 is SGDLS, CDR2 YYNGEE. V shed 2 bases and J 0 bases; nucleotides not matched to a gene: 6. This CDR3 is CASSVGTGGFPSYEQYS. The CDR3 DNA reads TGTGCCAGCAGCGTTGGGACAGGGGGCTTCCCCTCCTACGAGCAGTACTCC.

The V call is TRBV29-1, the J call TRBJ1-5; TRBD1 matches at 8 bases. With V trimmed by 6 bases and J by 9 bases, 10 bases remained unmatched. This CDR3 is built from 13 residues. Germline-derived CDR1 and CDR2 are SQVTM and ANQGSEA. In DNA form, the CDR3 reads TGCAGCGTCCAAGACAGGGGCGATCGGCCCCAGCATTTT. Amino acid sequence: CSVQDRGDRPQHF.